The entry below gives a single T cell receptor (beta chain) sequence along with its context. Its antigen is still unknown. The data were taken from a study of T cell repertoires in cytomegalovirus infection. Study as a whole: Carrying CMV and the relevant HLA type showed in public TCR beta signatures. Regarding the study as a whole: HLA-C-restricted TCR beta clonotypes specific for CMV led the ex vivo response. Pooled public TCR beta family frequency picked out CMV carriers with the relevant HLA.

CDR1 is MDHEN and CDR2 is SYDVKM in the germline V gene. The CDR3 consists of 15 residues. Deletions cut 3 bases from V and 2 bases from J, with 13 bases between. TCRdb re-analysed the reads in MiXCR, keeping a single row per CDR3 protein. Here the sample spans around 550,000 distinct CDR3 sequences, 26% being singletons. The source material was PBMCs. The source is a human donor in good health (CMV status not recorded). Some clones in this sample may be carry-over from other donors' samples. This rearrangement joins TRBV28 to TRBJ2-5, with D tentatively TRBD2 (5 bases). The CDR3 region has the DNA TGTGCCAGCAGTTTGCGGGCTCTCCTGCAAGAGACCCAGTACTTC. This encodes CASSLRALLQETQYF. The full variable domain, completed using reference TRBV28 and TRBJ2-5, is DVKVTQSSRYLVKRTGEKVFLECVQDMDHENMFWYRQDPGLGLRLIYFSYDVKMKEKGDIPEGYSVSREKKERFSLILESASTNQTSMYLCASSLRALLQETQYFGPGTRLLVL.